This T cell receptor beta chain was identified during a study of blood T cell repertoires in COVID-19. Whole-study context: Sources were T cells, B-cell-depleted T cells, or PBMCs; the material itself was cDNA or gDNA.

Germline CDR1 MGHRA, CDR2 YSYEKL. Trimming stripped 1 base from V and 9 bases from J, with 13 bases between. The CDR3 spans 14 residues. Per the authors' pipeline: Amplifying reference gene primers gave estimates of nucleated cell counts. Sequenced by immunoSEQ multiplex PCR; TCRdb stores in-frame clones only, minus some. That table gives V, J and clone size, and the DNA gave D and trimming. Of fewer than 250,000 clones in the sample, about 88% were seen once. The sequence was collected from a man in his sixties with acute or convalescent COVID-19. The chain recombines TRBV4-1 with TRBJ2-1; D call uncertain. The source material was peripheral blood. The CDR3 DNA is TGCGCCAGCAGCCAAGTCTTAGCAGTGGGTGAGCAGTTCTTC. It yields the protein CASSQVLAVGEQFF.